This T cell receptor beta chain stems from a study of blood T cell repertoires in COVID-19. About the research overall: The analysed material was cDNA or gDNA that came from T cells, B-cell-depleted T cells, or PBMCs.

The table came from immunoSEQ multiplex PCR; TCRdb's copy has only in-frame clones and leaves some out. Of over 200,000 clones in the sample, roughly nine tenths were seen once. Germline-derived CDR1 and CDR2 are SNHLY and FYNNEI. The V gene end was trimmed by 7 bases and the J gene end by 8 bases; junction bases not matched to a gene: 10. CDR3 length: 13 amino acids. The TCR originated in a human donor in a cohort exposed to, infected with or recovered from COVID-19 (not recorded which). The donor label of this sample is uncertain. Sample: PBMCs or T cells enriched from blood (not recorded which). The chain carries TRBV2 and TRBJ1-2; TRBD1 matches 7 bases. CDR3: CASTRGAGPGYTF. DNA for the CDR3: TGTGCCAGCACCAGGGGGGCAGGGCCGGGCTACACCTTC.